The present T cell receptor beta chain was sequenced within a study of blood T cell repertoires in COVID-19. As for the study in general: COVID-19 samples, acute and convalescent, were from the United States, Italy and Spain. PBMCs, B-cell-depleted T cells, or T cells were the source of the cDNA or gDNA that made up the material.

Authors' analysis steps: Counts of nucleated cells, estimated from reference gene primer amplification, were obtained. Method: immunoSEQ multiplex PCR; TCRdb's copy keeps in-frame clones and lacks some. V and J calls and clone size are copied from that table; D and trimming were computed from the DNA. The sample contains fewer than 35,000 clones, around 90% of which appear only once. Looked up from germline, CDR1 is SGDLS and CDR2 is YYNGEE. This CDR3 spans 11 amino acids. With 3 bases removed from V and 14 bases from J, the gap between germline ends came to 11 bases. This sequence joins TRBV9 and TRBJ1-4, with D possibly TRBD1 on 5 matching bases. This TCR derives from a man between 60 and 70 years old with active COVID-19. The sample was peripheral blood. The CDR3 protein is CASSARSGLFF. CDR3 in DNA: TGTGCCAGCAGCGCACGCTCAGGGCTGTTTTTT.